These 16 T cell receptor beta chains originate from one sample sequenced in a study of PD-L1 blockade in urothelial cancer. Assay: immunoSEQ multiplex PCR; the TCRdb copy retains only in-frame clones and omits some. The data show under 95,000 clones, over 80% seen once. Time point given: pretreatment peripheral blood. Sequencing was performed on PBMCs, taken around atezolizumab (anti-PD-L1) treatment. The receptors derive from a man in his 60s with urothelial cancer.

This chain joins TRBV27 and TRBJ2-5, with 7 positions matching TRBD1. The J call may be mistaken, given a closer DNA end match to TRBJ2-7. The CDR3 contains 14 residues. Germline values: CDR1 MNHEY, CDR2 SMNVEV (reference sequence). The CDR3 reads CASSGQDRTYEQYF. The CDR3 coding sequence is TGTGCCAGCAGTGGCCAGGACAGGACCTACGAGCAGTACTTC.

This chain links TRBV6-4 with TRBJ2-7; perhaps TRBD1 as D (5 bases). The germline V and J ends were trimmed by 4 bases and 1 base, with 14 bases remaining between them. From germline, CDR1 is MRHNA and CDR2 SNTAGT. CDR3 length: 15 residues. CDR3 DNA: TGTGCCAGCAGTGGAGTAGGGGAAGGTTCCTACGAGCAGTACTTC. Its translation is CASSGVGEGSYEQYF.

The genes are TRBV5-1 and TRBJ2-3, with 11 bases fitting TRBD2. This CDR3 has 16 residues. Germline CDR1 SGHRS, CDR2 YFSETQ. V lost 6 bases, J lost 2 bases, and 8 bases stayed unmatched. The CDR3 is CASNPGTSGNTDTQYF. The CDR3 region has the DNA TGCGCCAGCAACCCCGGGACTAGCGGCAACACAGATACGCAGTATTTT.

This clone was observed once. The rearrangement uses TRBV19 and TRBJ1-2; TRBD1 matches 10 bases. The CDR3 is 17 residues long. Germline loops: CDR1 LNHDA, CDR2 SQIVND (reference sequence). V was pared by 4 bases and J by 3 bases, with 11 bases of the junction left unmatched. Here the CDR3 DNA reads TGTGCCAGTAGTACCGTTGGATCCGGGACAGGGGACTATGGCTACACCTTC. Protein: CASSTVGSGTGDYGYTF.

The chain carries TRBV15 and TRBJ2-1, with D maybe TRBD1 (6 bases). The CDR3 extends over 18 amino acids. In germline, CDR1 is LNHNV, CDR2 YYDKDF (reference sequence). V lost 4 bases and J 10 bases, leaving 29 bases between the germline ends. The CDR3 DNA sequence: TGTGCCACCAGCACCCCTGGCCGCCGGAGAACCACAGGGCGCGAGCAGTTCTTC. Encoded protein: CATSTPGRRRTTGREQFF.

The chain is built from TRBV2 and TRBJ2-5; D not resolved. The CDR3 covers 14 residues. The germline CDR1 and CDR2 sequences are SNHLY and FYNNEI. V gave up 6 bases and J gave up 5 bases, with 16 bases separating them. CDR3 protein: CASRGGWLGETQYF. The CDR3 DNA reads TGTGCCAGCAGAGGTGGTTGGCTCGGGGAGACCCAGTACTTC.

The sample holds one count of this clone. The chain has TRBV7-2 and TRBJ1-1, with TRBD1 matching 7 bases. The CDR3 covers 15 residues. The J segment lost 1 base and the V segment lost 0 bases, leaving 2 bases of the junction unmatched. Germline loops: CDR1 SGHTA, CDR2 FQGNSA. CDR3 sequence reads: CASSLAGTANTEAFF. The CDR3 region has the DNA TGTGCCAGCAGCTTAGCAGGGACAGCGAACACTGAAGCTTTCTTT.

The V and J genes are TRBV10-3 and TRBJ1-2; weak D call: TRBD1 (6 bases). This CDR3 comprises 16 residues. Germline V gene sequence: CDR1 ENHRY, CDR2 SYGVKD. Trimming pared 6 bases from V and 4 bases from J, leaving 21 bases between. The CDR3 reads CAISDLQGNLRYGYTF. The CDR3 bases are TGTGCCATCAGCGACCTTCAGGGGAATTTACGCTATGGCTACACCTTC.

V is TRBV23-1 and J is TRBJ2-1; TRBD2 aligns across 16 bases. TRBV23-1 is an ORF; its function is uncertain. V was clipped by 5 bases and J by 1 base; unmatched bases: 5. The CDR3 runs 18 residues. CDR3 protein: CASSTGLAGGQSYNEQFF. The CDR3, as DNA: TGCGCCAGCAGTACGGGACTAGCGGGAGGGCAGTCCTACAATGAGCAGTTCTTC.

The chain employs TRBV28 and TRBJ1-5; no definite D call. Germline assignment: CDR1 MDHEN and CDR2 SYDVKM. V was shortened by 5 bases and J by 5 bases, with 16 bases between the two germline ends. CDR3 length: 15 residues. DNA of the CDR3: TGTGCCAGCAGTCTTCGGGAAGGGTTCGATCAGCCCCAGCATTTT. Translation gives CASSLREGFDQPQHF.

In its sample, this clone was seen a few times. V usage is TRBV4-1 and J usage is TRBJ2-4; no firm D call. V was pared by 0 bases and J by 7 bases, with 7 bases between. The germline gives CDR1 MGHRA, CDR2 YSYEKL. The CDR3 runs to 13 residues. Here the CDR3 reads CASSQESANIQYF. The CDR3 nucleotides read TGCGCCAGCAGCCAAGAGTCAGCGAACATTCAGTACTTC.

This clone was observed many times. The genes are TRBV5-1 and TRBJ1-2; TRBD1 might be the D (5 bases). V shed 4 bases and J shed 1 base, with 11 bases lying between them. This CDR3 region has 14 residues. Germline values: CDR1 SGHRS, CDR2 YFSETQ. For the CDR3, the DNA is TGCGCCAGCAGCACGGCCCAGGGTAACTATGGCTACACCTTC. This codes for CASSTAQGNYGYTF.

This chain joins TRBV4-2 and TRBJ1-1; weak D call: TRBD1 (6 bases). CDR3 length: 17 residues. Trimming removed 2 bases at V and 4 bases at J, with 20 bases between. Germline CDR1 LGHNA, CDR2 YNFKEQ. CDR3 sequence reads: CASSQHHGGGLGTEAFF. The DNA for the CDR3 is TGTGCCAGCAGCCAACACCATGGGGGGGGGCTTGGCACTGAAGCTTTCTTT.

This chain uses TRBV28 with TRBJ1-5; a possible D gene is TRBD1 (5 bases). The CDR3 is 15 amino acids. Trimming pared 8 bases from V and 3 bases from J, leaving 17 bases between. Germline loops: CDR1 MDHEN, CDR2 SYDVKM. The CDR3, as DNA: TGTGCCAGCGTGAATTCCGACAGCTTCAATCAGCCCCAGCATTTT. Translated: CASVNSDSFNQPQHF.

V is TRBV5-1 and J is TRBJ2-1; 9 nucleotides agree with TRBD2. The CDR3 is made up of 17 amino acids. V dropped 3 bases and J dropped 5; count of bases not matched to a gene: 12. Looked up from germline, CDR1 is SGHRS and CDR2 is YFSETQ. CDR3 bases: TGCGCCAGCAGCTCCCCCCCCGGACTAGCGAGGGACAATGAGCAGTTCTTC. Its protein is CASSSPPGLARDNEQFF.

This chain uses TRBV19 with TRBJ2-7, with D perhaps matching TRBD2 (7 bases). V was pared by 4 bases and J by 3 bases, with 19 bases between. Per the germline V gene, CDR1 is LNHDA and CDR2 is SQIVND (reference sequence). CDR3 size: 16 residues. CDR3 loop: CASSTESGTNIYEQYF. In DNA form, the CDR3 reads TGTGCCAGTAGTACCGAAAGCGGGACAAACATCTACGAGCAGTACTTC.